A single sample is the source of the 15 T cell receptor beta chains below, sequenced in a study of identical twins. Using its own MiXCR run on the 5' RACE reads, TCRdb lists one record per CDR3 protein. Altogether approximately 700,000 distinct CDR3 sequences are present, approximately 6% being singletons, with the ten largest covering around 2%. Sequencing was done on a sample of naive T cells sorted from blood. These receptors all come from a man younger than 30 in good health.

Many counts were recorded for this clonotype. The V gene is TRBV20-1, the J gene TRBJ1-1; weak D call: TRBD1 (5 bases). This CDR3 region has 15 residues. With 1 base removed from V and 7 bases from J, the gap between germline ends came to 19 bases. Germline assignment: CDR1 DFQATT and CDR2 SNEGSKA (reference sequence). CDR3 residues: CSARGRGGREDEAFF. The CDR3 bases are TGCAGTGCTAGAGGACGGGGGGGACGGGAGGATGAAGCTTTCTTT.

The chain uses TRBV6-2 or TRBV6-3 and TRBJ2-2, with no clear D. Per the germline V gene, CDR1 is MNHEY and CDR2 is SVGEGT. The CDR3 covers 14 residues. The ends were cut back, 5 bases at V and 6 bases at J, with 13 bases in the middle. As DNA, the CDR3 is TGTGCCAGCAGTCCCCTGTCTTGGGCCGGGGAGCTGTTTTTT. Translated: CASSPLSWAGELFF.

This chain connects TRBV18 to TRBJ2-7; D call uncertain. The germline gives CDR1 KGHSH, CDR2 LQKENI. V was pared by 3 bases and J by 0 bases, with 9 bases between. This CDR3 contains 14 residues. The CDR3 nucleotides are TGTGCCAGCTCACCCCGAGAGACCTCCTACGAGCAGTACTTC. This sequence encodes CASSPRETSYEQYF.

This clonotype was recorded at least ten times. This chain joins TRBV7-2 and TRBJ1-5, with D uncertain. This CDR3 spans 15 amino acids. V was clipped by 3 bases and J by 6 bases, with 15 bases between them. CDR1 and CDR2 (germline): SGHTA, FQGNSA. The CDR3 coding sequence is TGTGCCAGCAGCTTTAACCCGGACCACTCTCAGCCCCAGCATTTT. Its translation is CASSFNPDHSQPQHF.

This clonotype occurred a few times. This chain connects TRBV11-3 to TRBJ2-1, with 7 bases lining up with TRBD1. This CDR3 is 16 amino acids long. Germline lookup yields CDR1 SGHNT and CDR2 YENEEA. The V and J ends lost 4 bases and 4 bases, in that order; junction bases with no gene match: 10. The CDR3 DNA reads as TGTGCCAGCAGCTCTAAGACAGGGTTGGCTTACAATGAGCAGTTCTTC. It is translated as CASSSKTGLAYNEQFF.

This clonotype was observed many times. This chain uses TRBV28 with TRBJ1-2, with 7 bases lining up with TRBD1. CDR1 and CDR2 from the germline V gene are MDHEN and SYDVKM. J was trimmed by 2 bases and V by 7 bases; bases with no gene match: 7. The CDR3 consists of 14 residues. The CDR3 nucleotides read TGTGCCAGCATTCAACGGACAGGCAACTATGGCTACACCTTC. This codes for CASIQRTGNYGYTF.

In its sample, this clonotype was seen many times. This rearrangement joins TRBV6-2 or TRBV6-3 to TRBJ1-5; D gene unclear. V dropped 0 bases and J dropped 5 bases, with 5 bases sitting between them. Per the germline V gene, CDR1 is MNHEY and CDR2 is SVGEGT. The length of the CDR3 is 13 residues. The CDR3 DNA reads as TGTGCCAGCAGTTACTCCTGGGATCAGCCCCAGCATTTT. The encoded protein is CASSYSWDQPQHF.

This chain uses TRBV14 with TRBJ1-2, with no clear D. Germline lookup yields CDR1 SGHDN and CDR2 FVKESK. This CDR3 has 15 residues. V was shortened by 1 base and J by 4 bases, with 13 bases between the two germline ends. CDR3 in DNA: TGTGCCAGCAGCCAAGTGGACGGCAACGGCTATGGCTACACCTTC. Protein sequence: CASSQVDGNGYGYTF.

The chain uses TRBV20-1 and TRBJ2-7; the D gene is possibly TRBD1 (5 bases). The germline gives CDR1 DFQATT, CDR2 SNEGSKA (reference sequence). The CDR3 is 12 amino acids. The CDR3 sequence is CSEQVSSYEQYV. In DNA form, the CDR3 reads TGCAGCGAACAGGTTAGCTCCTACGAGCAGTACGTC.

This clonotype was found a few times. The chain recombines TRBV5-1 with TRBJ2-3, with 9 bases fitting TRBD2. CDR3 size: 16 residues. With 5 bases clipped from V and 5 bases from J, the junction kept 12 bases outside the gene matches. The germline CDR1 and CDR2 sequences are SGHRS and YFSETQ. The CDR3: CASRGNWREGVDTQYF. CDR3 bases: TGCGCCAGCAGGGGGAACTGGCGGGAGGGCGTAGATACGCAGTATTTT.

This clonotype was seen a few times. The rearrangement joins TRBV6-1 to TRBJ2-1; 8 nucleotides align to TRBD2. Germline-derived CDR1 and CDR2 are MNHNS and SASEGT. Losses at the gene ends were 7 bases for V and 3 bases for J; bases not matched to a gene: 5. CDR3 size: 14 residues. The CDR3 loop reads CASNRSGGYNEQFF. The CDR3 nucleotides read TGTGCCAGCAATCGGAGCGGGGGCTACAATGAGCAGTTCTTC.

This clonotype was observed many times. The chain couples TRBV29-1 to TRBJ2-2, with D tentatively TRBD2 (5 bases). V shed 3 bases and J shed 4 bases, with 6 bases lying between them. The CDR3 is 12 residues long. Germline V gene lookup returns CDR1 SQVTM and CDR2 ANQGSEA. The CDR3 DNA is TGCAGCGTTGAGGGGAGCACCGGGGAGCTGTTTTTT. Its translation is CSVEGSTGELFF.

This clonotype was seen many times. The chain links TRBV7-9 to TRBJ1-4, with D tentatively TRBD1 (6 bases). V dropped 11 bases and J dropped 7 bases, with 14 bases sitting between them. Germline-derived CDR1 and CDR2 are SEHNR and FQNEAQ (reference sequence). The CDR3 runs 12 residues. The CDR3 protein is CAGGQGLEKLFF. CDR3 DNA: TGTGCCGGGGGGCAGGGACTTGAAAAACTGTTTTTT. The whole variable domain, remainder taken from reference TRBV7-9 and TRBJ1-4, is DTGVSQNPRHKITKRGQNVTFRCDPISEHNRLYWYRQTLGQGPEFLTYFQNEAQLEKSRLLSDRFSAERPKGSFSTLEIQRTEQGDSAMYLCAGGQGLEKLFFGSGTQLSVL.

The V and J genes are TRBV20-1 and TRBJ1-5, with D maybe TRBD1 (5 bases). The CDR3 is made up of 15 amino acids. Trimming took off 0 bases at V and 0 bases at J, with 9 bases between the two ends. Per germline, CDR1 DFQATT and CDR2 SNEGSKA (reference sequence). The CDR3 region is CSARDGGSSNQPQHF. The CDR3 coding sequence is TGCAGTGCTAGAGATGGGGGTAGTAGCAATCAGCCCCAGCATTTT.

This chain connects TRBV27 to TRBJ1-2, with D perhaps matching TRBD1 (6 bases). This CDR3 has 14 residues. The germline CDR1 and CDR2 sequences are MNHEY and SMNVEV (reference sequence). Trimming removed 5 bases at V and 4 bases at J, with 14 bases between. CDR3 sequence reads: CASSLRQDIYGYTF. The CDR3 coding sequence is TGTGCCAGCAGTCTACGACAGGACATCTATGGCTACACCTTC.